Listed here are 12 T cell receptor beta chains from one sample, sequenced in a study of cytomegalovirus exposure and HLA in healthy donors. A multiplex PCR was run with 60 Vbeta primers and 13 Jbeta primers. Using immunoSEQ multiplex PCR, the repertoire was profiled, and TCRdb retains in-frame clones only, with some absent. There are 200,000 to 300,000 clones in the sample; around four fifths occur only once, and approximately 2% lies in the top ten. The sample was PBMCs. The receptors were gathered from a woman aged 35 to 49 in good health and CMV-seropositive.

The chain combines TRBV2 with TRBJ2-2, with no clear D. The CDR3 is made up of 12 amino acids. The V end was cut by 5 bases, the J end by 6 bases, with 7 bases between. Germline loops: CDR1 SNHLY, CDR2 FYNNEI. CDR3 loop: CASSLSPGELFF. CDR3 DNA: TGTGCCAGCAGTTTATCCCCCGGGGAGCTGTTTTTT.

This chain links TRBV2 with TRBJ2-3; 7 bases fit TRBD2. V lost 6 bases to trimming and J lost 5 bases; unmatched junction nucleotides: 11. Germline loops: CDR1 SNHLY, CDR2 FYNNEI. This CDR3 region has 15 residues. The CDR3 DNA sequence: TGTGCCAGCAGGAGGGACTACACTATGGAAGATACGCAGTATTTT. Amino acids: CASRRDYTMEDTQYF.

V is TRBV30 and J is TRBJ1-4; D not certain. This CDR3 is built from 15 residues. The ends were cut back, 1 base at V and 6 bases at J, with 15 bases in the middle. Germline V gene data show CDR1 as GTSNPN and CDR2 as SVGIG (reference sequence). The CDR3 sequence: CAWSALTGPYEKLFF. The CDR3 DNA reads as TGTGCCTGGAGTGCCCTAACTGGGCCCTATGAAAAACTGTTTTTT. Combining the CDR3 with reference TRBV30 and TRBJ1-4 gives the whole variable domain SQTIHQWPATLVQPVGSPLSLECTVEGTSNPNLYWYRQAAGRGLQLLFYSVGIGQISSEVPQNLSASRPQDRQFILSSKKLLLSDSGFYLCAWSALTGPYEKLFFGSGTQLSVL.

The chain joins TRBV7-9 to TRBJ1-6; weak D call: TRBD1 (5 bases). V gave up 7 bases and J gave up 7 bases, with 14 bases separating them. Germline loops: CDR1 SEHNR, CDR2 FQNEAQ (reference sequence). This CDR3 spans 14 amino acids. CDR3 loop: CASTQAGWNSPLHF. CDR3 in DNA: TGTGCCAGCACCCAAGCAGGGTGGAATTCACCCCTCCACTTT.

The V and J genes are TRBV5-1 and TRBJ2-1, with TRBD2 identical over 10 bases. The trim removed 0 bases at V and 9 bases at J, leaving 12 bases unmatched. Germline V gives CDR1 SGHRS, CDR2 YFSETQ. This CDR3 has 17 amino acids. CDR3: CASSLAQAGGPGGEQFF. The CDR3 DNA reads TGCGCCAGCAGCTTGGCCCAAGCGGGAGGGCCAGGGGGTGAGCAGTTCTTC.

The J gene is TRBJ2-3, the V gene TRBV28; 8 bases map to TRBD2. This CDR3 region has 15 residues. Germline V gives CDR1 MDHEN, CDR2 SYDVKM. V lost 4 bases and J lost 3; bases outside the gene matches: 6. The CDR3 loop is CASSSSGRGTDTQYF. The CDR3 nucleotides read TGTGCCAGCAGTTCGAGCGGGAGAGGAACAGATACGCAGTATTTT.

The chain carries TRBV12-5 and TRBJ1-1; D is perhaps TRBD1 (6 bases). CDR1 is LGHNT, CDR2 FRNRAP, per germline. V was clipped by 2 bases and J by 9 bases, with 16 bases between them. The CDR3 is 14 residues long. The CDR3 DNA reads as TGTGCTAGTGGTTTGTCCAGCTCAGGGGCCAAAGCTTTCTTT. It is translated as CASGLSSSGAKAFF.

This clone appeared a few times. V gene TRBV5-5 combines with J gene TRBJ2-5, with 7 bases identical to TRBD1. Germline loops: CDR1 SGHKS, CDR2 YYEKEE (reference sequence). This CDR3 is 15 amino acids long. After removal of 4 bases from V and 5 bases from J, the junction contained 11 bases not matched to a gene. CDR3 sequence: CASSRGQVDAETQYF. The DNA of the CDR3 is TGTGCCAGCAGCCGCGGACAGGTGGATGCGGAGACCCAGTACTTC.

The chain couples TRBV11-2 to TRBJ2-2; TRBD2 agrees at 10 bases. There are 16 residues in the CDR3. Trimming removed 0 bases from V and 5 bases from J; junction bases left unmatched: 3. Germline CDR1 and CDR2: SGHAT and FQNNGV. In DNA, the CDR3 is TGTGCCAGCAGCTTAGAAGGTAGCGGGAGGACCGGGGAGCTGTTTTTT. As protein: CASSLEGSGRTGELFF.

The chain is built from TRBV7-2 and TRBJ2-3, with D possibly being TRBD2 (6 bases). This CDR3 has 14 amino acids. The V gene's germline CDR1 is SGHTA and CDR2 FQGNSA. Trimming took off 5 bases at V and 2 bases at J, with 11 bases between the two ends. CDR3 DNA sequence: TGTGCCAGCAGCCGGGGGATTTCCACAGATACGCAGTATTTT. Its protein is CASSRGISTDTQYF.

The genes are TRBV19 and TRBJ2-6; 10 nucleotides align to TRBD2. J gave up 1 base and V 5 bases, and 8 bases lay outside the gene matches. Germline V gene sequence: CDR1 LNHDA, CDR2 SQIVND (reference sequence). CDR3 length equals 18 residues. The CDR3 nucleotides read TGTGCCAGTAGTCGATTGCTAGCGGGAGAATCTGGGGCCAACGTCCTGACTTTC. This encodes CASSRLLAGESGANVLTF.

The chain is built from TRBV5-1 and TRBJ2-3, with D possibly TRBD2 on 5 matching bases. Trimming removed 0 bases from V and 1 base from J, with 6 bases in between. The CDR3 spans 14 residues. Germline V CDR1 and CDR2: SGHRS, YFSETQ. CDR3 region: CASSLVSGTDTQYF. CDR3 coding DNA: TGCGCCAGCAGCTTGGTTAGCGGCACAGATACGCAGTATTTT.